This T cell receptor beta chain was observed in a study of vaccination and CD4 T cells after COVID-19. Background on the study: The post-vaccine samples came a median approximately 70 days after dose two (range 14 to 241).

Treatment denoted: approximately 11-day PBMC culture with coronavirus spike peptide pools or control peptides (ViraFEST assay). Sequence data for DNA of cultured CD4+ T cells were generated by the Oncomine TCR Beta short-read assay. In TCRdb, the PCR reads were re-called with MiXCR into one record per CDR3 protein. Of over 13,000 distinct CDR3 sequences listed, 45% to 60% are singletons. This clonotype was found once. Its antigen is not known. Per the germline V gene, CDR1 is LNHDA and CDR2 is SQIVND (reference sequence). This CDR3 is built from 15 residues. The ends were cut back, 3 bases at V and 11 bases at J, with 22 bases in the middle.

The sequencing sample was made of CD4+ T cells from blood, cultured in vitro. V is TRBV19 and J is TRBJ1-1; D might be TRBD1 (6 bases). This TCR was sampled from a human donor who had recovered from COVID-19. The CDR3 region has the DNA TGTGCCAGTAGTATGTCACAGGGACACGGGGATGAGGCTTTCTTT. This codes for CASSMSQGHGDEAFF.